The entry below gives a single T cell receptor beta chain sequence along with its context. Its antigen is still unknown. Germline values: CDR1 SGHAT, CDR2 FQNNGV. Trimming removed 3 bases at V and 5 bases at J, with 4 bases between. There are 11 residues in the CDR3. These data come from a study of cytomegalovirus exposure and HLA in healthy donors. Points from the study as a whole: A later analysis linked some 18,000 TCR beta sequences to HLA alleles at 0.05 false discovery rate.

PCR amplification relied on 60 Vbeta primers (plus 13 Jbeta primers). Generated by immunoSEQ multiplex PCR, the TCRdb table keeps only in-frame clones and is missing some. The sample comprises 150,000 or so clones, roughly 84% of which are singletons, and less than 0.4% rests with the top ten. The source is a boy aged 2 to 10 in good health and CMV-seronegative. The chain has TRBV11-2 and TRBJ2-5; D uncertain. The sample consisted of PBMCs. CDR3 sequence (DNA): TGTGCCAGCAGCTTGGGCGAGACCCAGTACTTC. Translated: CASSLGETQYF.